This entry features one TCR beta chain sequence. The data were taken from a study of circulating and synovial CD4+ cells in juvenile arthritis. Repertoires were generated with immunoSEQ multiplex PCR, while TCRdb's copy carries only in-frame clones and drops some. The sample contains about 30,000 clones, roughly 95% of which appear only once. Trimming pared 4 bases from V and 6 bases from J, leaving 8 bases between. This CDR3 has 12 residues. Germline CDR1 reads SGHNT; CDR2 reads YYREEE (reference sequence). Sequencing was done on a sample of CD4+ T cells from blood. The rearrangement links TRBV5-4 to TRBJ2-1; tentatively, D is TRBD1 (6 bases). The TCR sequence derives from a human donor with juvenile idiopathic arthritis. CDR3 in DNA: TGTGCCAGCAGCACACAGGGCAATGAGCAGTTCTTC. Amino acids: CASSTQGNEQFF.